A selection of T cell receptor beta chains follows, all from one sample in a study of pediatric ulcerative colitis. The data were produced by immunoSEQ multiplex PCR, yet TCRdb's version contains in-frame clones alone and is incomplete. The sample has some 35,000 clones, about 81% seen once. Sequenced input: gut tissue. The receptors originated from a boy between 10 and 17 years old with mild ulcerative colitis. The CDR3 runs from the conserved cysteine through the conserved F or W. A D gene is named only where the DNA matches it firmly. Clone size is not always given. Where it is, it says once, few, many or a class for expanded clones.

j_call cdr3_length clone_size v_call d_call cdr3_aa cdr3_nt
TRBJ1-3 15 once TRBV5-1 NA CASSLGQVPGNTIYF TGCGCCAGCAGCTTGGGCCAGGTCCCTGGAAACACCATATATTTT
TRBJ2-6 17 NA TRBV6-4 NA CASSEGNSHSGANVLTF TGTGCCAGCAGTGAAGGTAACAGTCACTCTGGGGCCAACGTCCTGACTTTC
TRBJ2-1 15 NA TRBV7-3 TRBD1 CASSLTGQLINEQFF TGTGCCAGCAGCTTAACGGGACAGTTAATCAATGAGCAGTTCTTC
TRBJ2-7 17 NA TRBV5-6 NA CASSLYVGVKTLGEQYF TGTGCCAGCAGCTTGTACGTAGGCGTTAAGACCCTGGGCGAGCAGTACTTC
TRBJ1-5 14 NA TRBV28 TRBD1 CASSRTGAFRPQHF TGTGCCAGCAGTCGGACAGGGGCGTTTCGGCCCCAGCATTTT
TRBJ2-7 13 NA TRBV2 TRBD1 CASRDRARYEQYF TGTGCCAGCCGGGACAGGGCGAGGTACGAGCAGTACTTC
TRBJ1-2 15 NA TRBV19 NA CASTPLGGGNYGYTF TGTGCCAGTACCCCGCTAGGGGGGGGAAACTATGGCTACACCTTC
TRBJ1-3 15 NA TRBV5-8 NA CASSLVSRVGNTIYF TGTGCCAGCAGCTTGGTGTCGAGGGTTGGAAACACCATATATTTT
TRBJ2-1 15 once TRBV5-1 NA CASSWGSVPPDEQFF TGCGCCAGCAGCTGGGGGTCTGTCCCTCCGGATGAGCAGTTCTTC
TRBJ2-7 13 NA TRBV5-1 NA CASSPGPPREQYF TGCGCCAGCAGCCCGGGCCCCCCACGCGAGCAGTACTTC
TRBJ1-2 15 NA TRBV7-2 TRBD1 CASSSRDRAKNGYTF TGTGCCAGCAGCTCCCGGGACAGGGCGAAAAATGGCTACACCTTC
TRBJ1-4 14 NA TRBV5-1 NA CASSLRQPNEKLFF TGCGCCAGCAGCCTACGACAGCCGAATGAAAAACTGTTTTTT
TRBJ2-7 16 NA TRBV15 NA CATSGKDSRRSYEQYF TGTGCCACCAGCGGAAAGGACAGTAGAAGGTCCTACGAGCAGTACTTC
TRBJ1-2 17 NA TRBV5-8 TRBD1 CASSLPGQGALGHGYTF TGTGCCAGCAGCTTACCAGGACAGGGGGCGTTAGGTCATGGCTACACCTTC
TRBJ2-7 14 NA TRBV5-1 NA CASSRGLDAYEQYF TGCGCCAGCAGCCGCGGACTTGACGCCTACGAGCAGTACTTC
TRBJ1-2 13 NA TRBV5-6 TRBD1 CASSPGGPYGYTF TGTGCCAGCAGCCCAGGGGGCCCGTATGGCTACACCTTC
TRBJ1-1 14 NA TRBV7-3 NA CASSLTGVGTEAFF TGTGCCAGCAGCTTAACCGGGGTAGGCACTGAAGCTTTCTTT
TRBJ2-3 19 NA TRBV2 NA CASSEAGVFAGALTDTQYF TGTGCCAGCAGTGAAGCGGGGGTCTTCGCGGGTGCGCTCACAGATACGCAGTATTTT
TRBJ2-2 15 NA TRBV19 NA CASSTPGEVAGELFF TGTGCCAGTAGTACCCCGGGGGAAGTGGCCGGGGAGCTGTTTTTT
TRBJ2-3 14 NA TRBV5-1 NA CASSFGSWADTQYF TGCGCCAGCAGCTTCGGTAGCTGGGCAGATACGCAGTATTTT
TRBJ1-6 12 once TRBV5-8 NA CASSFGALPLHF TGTGCCAGCAGCTTCGGAGCGTTACCCCTCCACTTT
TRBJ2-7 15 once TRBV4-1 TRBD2 CASSQDRGGPYEQYF TGCGCCAGCAGCCAAGATCGGGGGGGCCCCTACGAGCAGTACTTC
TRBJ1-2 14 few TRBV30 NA CAWSAPDNNYGYTF TGTGCCTGGAGTGCACCAGACAATAACTATGGCTACACCTTC
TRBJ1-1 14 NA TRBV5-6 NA CASSLYGDNTEAFF TGTGCCAGCAGCTTGTACGGAGATAACACTGAAGCTTTCTTT
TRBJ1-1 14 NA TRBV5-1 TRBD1 CASSLATGGTEAFF TGCGCCAGCAGCTTGGCAACAGGGGGAACTGAAGCTTTCTTT
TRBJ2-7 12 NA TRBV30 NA CAWSLEGQPNNF TGTGCCTGGAGCCTAGAGGGGCAGCCAAATAATTTC
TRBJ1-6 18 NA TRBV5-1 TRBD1 CASSLERGGSSYNSPLHF TGCGCCAGCAGCCTTGAGAGAGGGGGCAGCTCCTATAATTCACCCCTCCACTTT
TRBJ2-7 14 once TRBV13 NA CASSPTPESYEQYF TGTGCCAGCAGCCCGACCCCTGAGTCCTACGAGCAGTACTTC
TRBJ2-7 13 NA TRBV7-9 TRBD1 CASTQGAINEQYF TGTGCCAGCACCCAGGGGGCAATCAACGAGCAGTACTTC
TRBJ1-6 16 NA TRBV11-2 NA CASSFGWRGVNSPLHF TGTGCCAGCAGCTTCGGGTGGAGGGGCGTCAATTCACCCCTCCACTTT
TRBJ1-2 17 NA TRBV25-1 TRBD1 CASSAIGAGGPNYGYTF TGTGCCAGCAGTGCTATCGGGGCAGGGGGACCCAACTATGGCTACACCTTC
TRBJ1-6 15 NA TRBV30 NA CAWTGGPAYNSPLHF TGTGCCTGGACCGGGGGGCCCGCTTATAATTCACCCCTCCACTTT
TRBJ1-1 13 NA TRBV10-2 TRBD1 CASSEFLSGGAFF TGCGCCAGCAGTGAGTTCTTGTCAGGGGGAGCTTTCTTT
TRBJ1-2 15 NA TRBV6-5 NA CASSYSWGLNYGYTF TGTGCCAGCAGTTACTCGTGGGGGCTCAACTATGGCTACACCTTC
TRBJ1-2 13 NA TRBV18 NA CASSPRSAYGYTF TGTGCCAGCTCACCCCGTTCGGCCTATGGCTACACCTTC
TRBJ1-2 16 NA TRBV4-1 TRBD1 CASSPVPGTGSYGYTF TGCGCCAGCAGCCCGGTACCCGGGACAGGGAGCTATGGCTACACCTTC
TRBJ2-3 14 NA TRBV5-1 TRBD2 CASSRGGARDTQYF TGCGCCAGCAGCCGGGGAGGGGCCAGAGATACGCAGTATTTT
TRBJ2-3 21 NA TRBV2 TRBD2 CASRETVGELAGLLGLDTQYF TGTGCCAGCAGGGAAACTGTAGGGGAACTAGCGGGCCTTTTGGGGTTAGATACGCAGTATTTT
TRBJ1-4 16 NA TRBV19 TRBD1 CASKGVPGQGYEKLFF TGTGCCAGTAAGGGGGTGCCCGGACAGGGTTATGAAAAACTGTTTTTT
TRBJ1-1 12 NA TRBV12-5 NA CASGLGTPQAFF TGTGCTAGTGGTTTGGGAACACCGCAGGCTTTCTTT
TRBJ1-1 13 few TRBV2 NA CASSLRGGTEAFF TGTGCCAGCAGTTTGAGGGGTGGCACTGAAGCTTTCTTT
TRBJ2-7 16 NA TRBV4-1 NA CASSHPRGSGSYEQYF TGCGCCAGCAGCCATCCTCGGGGTAGCGGCTCCTACGAGCAGTACTTC
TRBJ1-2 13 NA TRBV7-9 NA CASSETRQDGYTF TGTGCCAGCAGCGAAACCAGACAAGATGGCTACACCTTC
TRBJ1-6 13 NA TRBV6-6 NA CASSYSTYSPLHF TGTGCCAGCAGTTACTCGACTTACTCACCCCTCCACTTT
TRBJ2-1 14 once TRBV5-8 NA CASSLGARYNEQFF TGTGCCAGCAGCTTGGGTGCCAGGTACAATGAGCAGTTCTTC
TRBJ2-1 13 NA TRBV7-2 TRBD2 CASSPGLAGEQFF TGTGCCAGCAGCCCGGGACTAGCGGGTGAGCAGTTCTTC
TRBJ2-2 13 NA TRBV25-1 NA CASRGEGTGELFF TGTGCCAGCAGGGGGGAAGGCACCGGGGAGCTGTTTTTT
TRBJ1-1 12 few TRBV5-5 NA CASSLVGGEAFF TGTGCCAGCAGCTTGGTTGGCGGCGAAGCTTTCTTT
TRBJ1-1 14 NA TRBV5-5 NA CASSFYTGGTEAFF TGTGCCAGCAGCTTTTACACGGGGGGCACTGAAGCTTTCTTT
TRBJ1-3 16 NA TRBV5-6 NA CASSLVGDTTGNTIYF TGTGCCAGCAGCTTGGTGGGGGACACCACTGGAAACACCATATATTTT
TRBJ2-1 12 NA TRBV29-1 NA CSVQVPYNEQFF TGCAGCGTCCAGGTTCCTTACAATGAGCAGTTCTTC
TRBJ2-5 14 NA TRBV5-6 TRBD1 CASSLAGQPQTQYF TGTGCCAGCAGCTTGGCGGGACAGCCACAGACCCAGTACTTC
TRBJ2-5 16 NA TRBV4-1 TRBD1 CASSHVRDRGRETQYF TGCGCCAGCAGCCACGTCCGGGACAGGGGAAGGGAGACCCAGTACTTC
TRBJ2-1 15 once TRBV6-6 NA CASSYSSRTFNEQFF TGTGCCAGCAGTTACTCTAGTCGAACGTTCAATGAGCAGTTCTTC
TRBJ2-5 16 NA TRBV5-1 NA CASSLGIDRGQETQYF TGCGCCAGCAGCTTGGGTATTGACCGGGGGCAAGAGACCCAGTACTTC